Each of the 2 T cell receptor beta chains below was sequenced from the same sample in a study of human T cells and chemical hapten exposure. Time point denoted: patch test 1, 2 weeks after DPC sensitization. Documented treatment: therapeutic diphenylcyclopropenone sensitization with weekly scalp DPC. One entry per CDR3 protein results from TCRdb running MiXCR on the RACE reads. Of around 160,000 distinct CDR3 sequences in the sample, approximately 14% were seen once. This sample comprised whole blood, obtained in connection with sensitization to the hapten diphenylcyclopropenone (DPC). The source is a woman in her 30s with alopecia areata. Some clones in this sample may be carry-over from other donors' samples.

This clonotype has just a few counts. J is TRBJ2-7 and V is TRBV5-1; D unresolved. Per germline, CDR1 SGHRS and CDR2 YFSETQ. V was clipped by 0 bases and J by 7 bases, with 14 bases between them. The CDR3 spans 14 residues. As DNA, the CDR3 is TGCGCCAGCAGCTTGGAACCCCGCAGCTATGAGCAGTACTTC. Translated: CASSLEPRSYEQYF.

This clonotype was recorded a few times. The chain has TRBV28 and TRBJ2-7; D is perhaps TRBD1 or TRBD2 (6 bases each). This CDR3 is built from 14 residues. The germline V gene encodes CDR1 MDHEN and CDR2 SYDVKM. Trimming shortened V by 6 bases and J by 4 bases, and 16 bases separated the two germline ends. For the CDR3, the DNA is TGTGCCAGCAGCTCGGGAGACAGGCCATACGAGCAGTACTTC. This translates into CASSSGDRPYEQYF.